This T cell receptor (beta chain) comes out of a study of beta chain features in type 1 diabetes. Overall study findings and caveats: Researchers caution that PCR might favor shorter templates, equally among patients and controls.

The CDR3 runs to 17 residues. The germline CDR1 and CDR2 sequences are LNHNV and YYDKDF (reference sequence). The ends lost 0 bases at V and 4 bases at J; junction bases unmatched: 3. Of note for this clone: The antigen is undetermined.

Every participating donor gave one draw, a heparinised blood sample averaging roughly 100 mL. CD4+ cells of the naive, central memory, regulatory and stem cell-like memory types were sorted via CD45RO/CCR7/CD25/CD127/CD95/CD27. The isolated RNA, all of it, was reverse transcribed, so expressed TCRB transcripts were what got sequenced. Some clones are missing from TCRdb's copy, which holds only in-frame ones; the method was immunoSEQ multiplex PCR. The sample yields fewer than 650,000 clones, around 15% seen once. Input material: naive CD4+ T cells from blood. The source of this sequence is a man younger than 30 in good health. This chain uses TRBV15 with TRBJ2-1, with TRBD2 matching over 13 bases. The CDR3 region is CATSRELAGGLYNEQFF. The CDR3 coding sequence is TGTGCCACCAGCAGAGAACTAGCGGGAGGGTTATACAATGAGCAGTTCTTC. Complete variable domain (other parts from reference TRBV15 and TRBJ2-1): DAMVIQNPRYQVTQFGKPVTLSCSQTLNHNVMYWYQQKSSQAPKLLFHYYDKDFNNEADTPDNFQSRRPNTSFCFLDIRSPGLGDTAMYLCATSRELAGGLYNEQFFGPGTRLTVL.